Each of the 25 T cell receptor beta chains below was sequenced from the same sample in a study of CXCR3-negative and CXCR3-positive naive CD8 T cells. Antigens for these TCRs are unknown. General study results and limits: TRB CDR3 hydrophobicity was greater in CXCR3-positive naive cells than in CXCR3-negative naive cells.

Preparation of TRB cDNA libraries relied on 5' RACE carrying UMI labels. TCRdb reprocessed the 5' RACE reads, keeping one entry per CDR3 protein, no DNA. The specimen's table records some 140,000 distinct CDR3 sequences. Sequencing was carried out using naive CXCR3+ CD8+ T cells from blood. Subset reported: CD45RO-CCR7+CD27+CD95- naive CD8+ T cells expressing CXCR3 (TNR3+). The receptors were sampled from a human donor in good health. Some clones in this sample may be carry-over from other donors' samples.

The chain recombines TRBV28 with TRBJ2-4; there is no DNA to check the TCRdb D call of TRBD2. The CDR3 sequence is 16 residues long. Germline CDR1 is MDHEN and CDR2 is SYDVKM. The CDR3 here is CASSLSRLAGSNIQYF.

The CDR3 reads CSVGQGNWEQYF. This sequence joins TRBV29-1 and TRBJ2-7; TCRdb lists TRBD1, though no DNA is available to test this call. CDR1 SQVTM and CDR2 ANQGSEA come from the germline V gene. The CDR3 spans 12 residues.

The chain links TRBV7-8 to TRBJ1-2; there is no DNA to check the TCRdb D call of TRBD1. This CDR3 contains 16 residues. Looked up from germline, CDR1 is SGHVS and CDR2 is FQNEAQ. The CDR3 spells CASSLLQGGPGYGYTF.

The rearrangement joins TRBV7-9 to TRBJ2-5. Per the germline V gene, CDR1 is SEHNR and CDR2 is FQNEAQ (reference sequence). The CDR3 is 12 amino acids. The CDR3 protein is CASRQLEETQYF.

This chain uses TRBV19 with TRBJ2-1; the D call of TRBD1 rests on TCRdb alone, since no DNA is present to check it. Germline V gene lookup returns CDR1 LNHDA and CDR2 SQIVND (reference sequence). The CDR3 runs 13 residues. Here the CDR3 reads CASSPGKYNEQFF.

The V call is TRBV6-7, the J call TRBJ1-2. TRBV6-7 has ORF status, its function being uncertain. The CDR3 extends over 17 amino acids. Here the CDR3 reads CASSYSTSGGDRPRYTF.

The chain joins TRBV7-9 to TRBJ1-2. Germline V gene lookup returns CDR1 SEHNR and CDR2 FQNEAQ (reference sequence). This CDR3 contains 13 residues. CDR3 sequence: CASSSASPQGYTF. Filled out from reference TRBV7-9 and TRBJ1-2, the complete variable domain reads DTGVSQNPRHKITKRGQNVTFRCDPISEHNRLYWYRQTLGQGPEFLTYFQNEAQLEKSRLLSDRFSAERPKGSFSTLEIQRTEQGDSAMYLCASSSASPQGYTFGSGTRLTVV.

This chain links TRBV25-1 with TRBJ2-1; TCRdb proposes TRBD1, but this gene call is untestable without DNA. This CDR3 spans 16 amino acids. Germline-derived CDR1 and CDR2 are MGHDK and SYGVNS. The CDR3 region is CASSLGVWGPEDEQFF.

The genes are TRBV29-1 and TRBJ2-7; TCRdb selects TRBD1, and the lack of DNA leaves this call unchecked. From germline, CDR1 is SQVTM and CDR2 ANQGSEA. The CDR3 is 13 residues long. The CDR3 loop reads CSVIIGVSYEQYF.

The J gene is TRBJ2-5, the V gene TRBV10-3; TCRdb proposes TRBD1, but this gene call is untestable without DNA. The CDR3 is made up of 13 amino acids. CDR1 ENHRY and CDR2 SYGVKD come from the germline V gene. The CDR3 sequence is CAISSGTGETQYF.

The rearrangement uses TRBV28 and TRBJ2-2. Looked up from germline, CDR1 is MDHEN and CDR2 is SYDVKM. The CDR3 spans 15 residues. This CDR3 is CASSLRDRNTGELFF.

CDR3 protein: CASSLGELYEQYF. The V call is TRBV27, the J call TRBJ2-7; the TRBD1 assignment by TCRdb is unverifiable without DNA. The germline V gene has CDR1 MNHEY and CDR2 SMNVEV (reference sequence). CDR3 length: 13 residues.

The CDR3 is CASSFGPRDSGNQPQHF. The chain uses TRBV7-9 and TRBJ1-5; TCRdb outputs TRBD1, but without DNA this stays unchecked. CDR3 length: 17 residues. Germline CDR1 reads SEHNR; CDR2 reads FQNEAQ (reference sequence). Full variable domain (outside the CDR3, taken from reference TRBV7-9 and TRBJ1-5): DTGVSQNPRHKITKRGQNVTFRCDPISEHNRLYWYRQTLGQGPEFLTYFQNEAQLEKSRLLSDRFSAERPKGSFSTLEIQRTEQGDSAMYLCASSFGPRDSGNQPQHFGDGTRLSIL.

The rearrangement links TRBV28 to TRBJ2-7; TCRdb returns TRBD2, unconfirmable since there is no DNA. Germline V gene lookup returns CDR1 MDHEN and CDR2 SYDVKM. The length of the CDR3 is 17 residues. The CDR3 reads CASSFPTSGPSSYEQYF. Variable domain in full (rest from reference TRBV28 and TRBJ2-7): DVKVTQSSRYLVKRTGEKVFLECVQDMDHENMFWYRQDPGLGLRLIYFSYDVKMKEKGDIPEGYSVSREKKERFSLILESASTNQTSMYLCASSFPTSGPSSYEQYFGPGTRLTVT.

The chain joins TRBV28 to TRBJ2-7; TCRdb outputs TRBD1, but without DNA this stays unchecked. Germline assignment: CDR1 MDHEN and CDR2 SYDVKM. CDR3 length: 16 amino acids. The CDR3 sequence: CASSSSELGGFYEQYF.

The CDR3 spells CASSGGTGGASTDTQYF. V and J are TRBV5-1 and TRBJ2-3; the TRBD1 assignment by TCRdb is unverifiable without DNA. Germline CDR1 is SGHRS and CDR2 is YFSETQ. The CDR3 covers 17 residues.

The chain recombines TRBV29-1 with TRBJ2-1; TCRdb's D gene call, TRBD2, goes unchecked for lack of DNA. The germline V gene has CDR1 SQVTM and CDR2 ANQGSEA. The CDR3 spans 13 residues. The CDR3 sequence is CSVVWLAYNEQFF.

The rearrangement uses TRBV12-3 or TRBV12-4 and TRBJ2-5; TCRdb's D gene call, TRBD1, goes unchecked for lack of DNA. The CDR3 spans 14 residues. This CDR3 is CASSLTRIQETQYF.

The chain has TRBV30 and TRBJ1-1; absent DNA, TCRdb's TRBD1 call cannot be checked. Germline assignment: CDR1 GTSNPN and CDR2 SVGIG (reference sequence). The CDR3 sequence is 16 residues long. CDR3 loop: CAWSDRGLRMNTEAFF.

The rearrangement links TRBV27 to TRBJ1-2; the TRBD1 assignment by TCRdb is unverifiable without DNA. From germline, CDR1 is MNHEY and CDR2 SMNVEV (reference sequence). The CDR3 sequence is 14 residues long. This chain's CDR3 is CASALRGTVYGYTF.

J is TRBJ2-7 and V is TRBV29-1. The CDR3 is made up of 13 amino acids. Germline V gene lookup returns CDR1 SQVTM and CDR2 ANQGSEA. The CDR3 here is CSVETGATYEQYF.

The chain combines TRBV11-2 with TRBJ1-2. The CDR3 extends over 13 amino acids. CDR1 is SGHAT, CDR2 FQNNGV, per germline. Here the CDR3 reads CASSTDGAYGYTF.

The V gene is TRBV13, the J gene TRBJ2-5. Germline CDR1 and CDR2: PRHDT and FYEKMQ (reference sequence). The CDR3 consists of 12 residues. CDR3 residues: CASSLGRETQYF.

The genes are TRBV4-1 and TRBJ2-2. The CDR3 runs to 15 residues. Germline-derived CDR1 and CDR2 are MGHRA and YSYEKL. CDR3 protein: CASSHDWTNTGELFF.

The chain links TRBV27 to TRBJ1-1; TCRdb gives TRBD1 as the D gene, but with no DNA this cannot be confirmed. CDR1 MNHEY and CDR2 SMNVEV come from the germline V gene (reference sequence). The CDR3 runs to 14 residues. CDR3 region: CASSLTELNTEAFF.